This T cell receptor beta chain is drawn from a study of control samples from healthy donors and cancer patients (dated by TCRdb to the early 2020s). For this clone: Its antigen is unknown. It has no much larger one-base neighbor in the sample; base qualities were not kept.

The library was built by means of the immunoSEQ multiplex PCR assay. TCRdb limited this immuneACCESS table to in-frame rearrangements with V and J called. A share of clones is missing; checked studies link under half to unresolved V genes, and the rest is unexplained. Present in this sample are about 170,000 clones, under 95% of which were seen just once. The ten largest clones represent more than 1.1% of the sample. For CDR1 and CDR2, the germline V gene lists MDHEN and SYDVKM. From the cysteine through the phenylalanine, the CDR3 covers 14 amino acids. The only DNA kept is the CDR3, 42 bases in frame from the first base. The V end loses 3 bases and the J end loses 2 bases, and a stretch of 8 bases separates them.

This receptor was taken from a woman between 18 and 29 years old in good health. The chain was built from TRBV28 and TRBJ1-3; the best D guess is TRBD1, with 5 bases matching. Sequences were obtained from blood. The bases are TGTGCCAGCAGTTTTCAGGGAACTGGAAACACCATATATTTT. It translates to CASSFQGTGNTIYF.